The source of this T cell receptor beta chain is a study of cytomegalovirus exposure and HLA in healthy donors. Details on this clone: The antigen remains unidentified.

Study-level results: Association with HLA alleles at 0.05 false discovery rate was found for around 15,000 TCR beta sequences in a later analysis. Fewer than 200 TCR beta chains were listed as cytomegalovirus-associated.

PCR was performed using 60 Vbeta and 13 Jbeta primers. Some clones are missing from TCRdb's copy, which holds only in-frame ones; the method was immunoSEQ multiplex PCR. The table includes 200,000 or so clones, over 75% detected once. Germline V gene sequence: CDR1 SEHNR, CDR2 FQNEAQ (reference sequence). Deletions cut 2 bases from V and 3 bases from J, with 4 bases between. The CDR3 totals 12 residues. Input material: PBMCs. This sequence originates from a girl younger than two in good health and CMV-seronegative. The J gene is TRBJ1-2, the V gene TRBV7-9, with D unclear. In DNA form, the CDR3 reads TGTGCCAGCAGCTTATCGGACTATGGCTACACCTTC. Its protein product is CASSLSDYGYTF.